A selection of T cell receptor beta chains follows, all from one sample in a study of blood T cell repertoires in COVID-19. This table comes from immunoSEQ multiplex PCR, and its TCRdb copy is limited to in-frame clones, with some not included. This sample has 300,000 to 400,000 clones, with over 75% found just once. Sequenced sample: PBMCs or T cells enriched from blood (not recorded which). Receptors originate from a man aged 30 to 39 who had recovered from COVID-19. The CDR3 runs from the conserved cysteine through the conserved F or W. Each record gives: V gene, CDR3 protein.

>TRBV18
CASSPGLAGVETQYF
>TRBV12-3/TRBV12-4
CASTLAGELFF
>TRBV28
CASSPRERVIDYGEQFF
>TRBV6-6
CASSYWGGADTQYF
>TRBV28
CASSDTGGSSGNTIYF
>TRBV25-1
CASNSNAGGFYNEQFF
>TRBV28
CASRTTGTYGYTF
>TRBV4-2
CASSQTGGHGDTQYF
>TRBV19
CASSISRGAYNEQFF
>TRBV18
CASSSTASSYNSPLHF
>TRBV28
CASSAYRVLNTEAFF
>TRBV4-1
CASSQSGRTGPGNTIYF
>TRBV6-1
CASSGLAGGGSSYNEQFF
>TRBV7-7
CASATSGETDTQYF
>TRBV4-1
CASSQEGGEQYF
>TRBV28
CASSLVQANTGELFF
>TRBV7-2
CASSFARGETQYF
>TRBV27
CASIDAGGSYEQYF
>TRBV7-9
CASSPTSRWDRQETQYF
>TRBV3-1/TRBV3-2
CASSQDNSGNTIYF
>TRBV5-1
CASSLVEGLAKNIQYF
>TRBV27
CASSPAGRTEAFF
>TRBV28
CASSFGRGTEAFF
>TRBV3-1/TRBV3-2
CASSQGLQGQGEQYF
>TRBV12-3/TRBV12-4
CASSITPEKLFF
>TRBV3-1/TRBV3-2
CASSQTGTASGNTIYF
>TRBV6-6
CASSYSEGNNQPQHF
>TRBV5-1
CASSLLPGGQGSYEQYF
>TRBV4-1
CASSPALAAGYEQYF
>TRBV19
CASTRTGNTEAFF
>TRBV7-8
CASSLGTSGVKTQYF
>TRBV3-1/TRBV3-2
CASSQSYSRFEKLFF
>TRBV18
CASSPQMSGSSGANVLTF
>TRBV6-5
CASSYWGDEQFF
>TRBV7-9
CASSTILDSFNQPQHF
>TRBV2
CASRRVDYEQYF
>TRBV5-6
CASSFWAGGPSGANVLTF
>TRBV21-1
CASSKGQGPGGYTF
>TRBV11-2
CASRNFGRGNEKLFF
>TRBV28
CASSYRGTYNEQFF
>TRBV7-3
CASSPQGFTEAFF
>TRBV6-5
CASSYVGTDSYEQYF
>TRBV28
CASSFRGYGDQPQHF
>TRBV28
CASSSPGLAHEQYF